This section outlines one T cell receptor beta chain sequence together with its context. Here immunoSEQ multiplex PCR was the method, and the copy in TCRdb shows in-frame clones only, minus some. The sample records over 100,000 clones, roughly nine tenths being singletons. Germline assignment: CDR1 SGDLS and CDR2 YYNGEE. Deletions cut 4 bases from V and 5 bases from J, with 15 bases between. This CDR3 is built from 14 residues. The data were obtained in a study of T cell responses to AZD1222 COVID-19 vaccine. V and J are TRBV9 and TRBJ2-5; D is uncertain. The sequence was collected from an adult who received the MenACWY meningococcal vaccine as a control. The sample in question was peripheral blood, obtained 28 days after the second dose of the MenACWY control vaccine. The CDR3 sequence: CASSPQVHSETQYF. CDR3 sequence (DNA): TGTGCCAGCAGCCCTCAAGTCCATAGTGAGACCCAGTACTTC.